The present T cell receptor (beta chain) was sequenced within a study of blood T cell repertoires in COVID-19. Across the study: Nucleic acid was either cDNA or gDNA, and it came from T cells, B-cell-depleted T cells, or PBMCs.

The Seattle patients, enrolled during active infection, were followed longitudinally. Libraries were prepared by immunoSEQ multiplex PCR; TCRdb keeps only in-frame clonotypes and omits some of them. Found here are approximately 170,000 clones, under 85% of them singletons; the top ten hold less than 8%. Deletions cut 2 bases from V and 5 bases from J, with 10 bases between. This CDR3 region has 13 residues. CDR1 and CDR2 (germline): SGHRS, YFSETQ. This sequence joins TRBV5-1 and TRBJ2-5; the D gene is possibly TRBD2 (5 bases). The source of this sequence is a man older than 75 with COVID-19, enrolled during active disease. The sample was peripheral blood. CDR3 protein: CASSFEGRETQYF. The CDR3 coding sequence is TGCGCCAGCAGCTTCGAGGGAAGGGAGACCCAGTACTTC.